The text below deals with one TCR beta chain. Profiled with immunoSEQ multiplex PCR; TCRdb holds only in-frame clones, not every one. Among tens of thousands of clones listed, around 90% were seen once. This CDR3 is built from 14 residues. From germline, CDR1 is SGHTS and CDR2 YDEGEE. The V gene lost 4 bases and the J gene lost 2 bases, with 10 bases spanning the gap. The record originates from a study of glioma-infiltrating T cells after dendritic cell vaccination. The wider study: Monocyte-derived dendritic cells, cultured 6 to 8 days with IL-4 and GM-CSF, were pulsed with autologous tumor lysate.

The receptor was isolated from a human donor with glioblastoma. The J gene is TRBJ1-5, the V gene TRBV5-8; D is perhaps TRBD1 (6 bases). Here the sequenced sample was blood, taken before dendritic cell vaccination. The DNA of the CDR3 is TGTGCCAGCAGCGGAAGGACAGGCAATCAGCCCCAGCATTTT. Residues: CASSGRTGNQPQHF. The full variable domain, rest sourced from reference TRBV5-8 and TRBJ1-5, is EAGVTQSPTHLIKTRGQQATLRCSPISGHTSVYWYQQALGLGLQFLLWYDEGEERNRGNFPPRFSGRQFPNYSSELNVNALELEDSALYLCASSGRTGNQPQHFGDGTRLSIL.